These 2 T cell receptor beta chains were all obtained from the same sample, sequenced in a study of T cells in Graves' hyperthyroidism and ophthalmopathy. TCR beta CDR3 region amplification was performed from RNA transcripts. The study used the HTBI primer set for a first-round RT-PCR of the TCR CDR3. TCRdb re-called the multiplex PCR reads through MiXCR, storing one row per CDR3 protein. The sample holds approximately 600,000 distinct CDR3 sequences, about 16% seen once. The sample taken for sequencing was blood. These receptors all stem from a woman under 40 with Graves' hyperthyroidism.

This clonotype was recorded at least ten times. The CDR3 coding sequence is TGTGCCAGCAGCTTAGATGAGACTCAAGATACGCAGTATTTT. Its protein product is CASSLDETQDTQYF. The chain couples TRBV11-2 to TRBJ2-3, with D hard to call. There are 14 residues in the CDR3. Germline V lookup: CDR1 SGHAT, CDR2 FQNNGV. V was trimmed by 0 bases and J by 5 bases, leaving 9 bases between them.

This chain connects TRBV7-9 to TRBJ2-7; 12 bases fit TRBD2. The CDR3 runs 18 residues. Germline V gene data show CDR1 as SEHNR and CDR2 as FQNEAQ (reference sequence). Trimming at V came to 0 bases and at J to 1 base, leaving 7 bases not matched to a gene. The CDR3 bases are TGTGCCAGCAGCTTAGCCCGACTAGCGGGAGTATATTCCTACGAGCAGTACTTC. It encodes CASSLARLAGVYSYEQYF.